A selection of T cell receptor beta chains follows, all from one sample in a study of tumor-infiltrating lymphocytes in localized non-small cell lung cancer. The protocol was immunoSEQ multiplex PCR, while the TCRdb copy is restricted to in-frame clones and leaves out a portion. Here the sample spans over 10,000 clones, roughly 66% being singletons. Sequencing input: uninvolved lung tissue not adjacent to the tumor. Source of these receptors: a human donor with non-small cell lung cancer. Both conserved end residues are part of each CDR3. The order of the fields is J gene, clone size, V gene, D gene, CDR3 protein, CDR3 DNA. The D gene is left open where the match is weak. Some rows mark clone size as missing; the rest say once, few, many or name a class of expanded clone.

j_call: TRBJ2-5; clone_size: .; v_call: TRBV7-9; d_call: .; cdr3_aa: CASSLAASRETQYF; cdr3_nt: TGTGCCAGCAGCTTAGCGGCTAGCAGGGAGACCCAGTACTTC
j_call: TRBJ2-7; clone_size: once; v_call: TRBV5-1; d_call: .; cdr3_aa: CASSDHDEQYF; cdr3_nt: TGCGCCAGCAGTGATCACGACGAGCAGTACTTC
j_call: TRBJ2-1; clone_size: .; v_call: TRBV18; d_call: .; cdr3_aa: CASSPAAVGEQFF; cdr3_nt: TGTGCCAGCTCACCAGCGGCAGTAGGTGAGCAGTTCTTC
j_call: TRBJ2-5; clone_size: .; v_call: TRBV9; d_call: TRBD2; cdr3_aa: CASSGLAGGETQYF; cdr3_nt: TGTGCCAGCAGCGGACTAGCGGGAGGGGAGACCCAGTACTTC
j_call: TRBJ2-1; clone_size: .; v_call: TRBV5-1; d_call: TRBD1; cdr3_aa: CASSLDRGRGEQFF; cdr3_nt: TGCGCCAGCAGCTTGGACAGGGGGCGAGGTGAGCAGTTCTTC
j_call: TRBJ2-7; clone_size: .; v_call: TRBV7-8; d_call: .; cdr3_aa: CASSLLYASNWQYEQYF; cdr3_nt: TGTGCCAGCAGCTTATTGTATGCATCGAATTGGCAATACGAGCAGTACTTC
j_call: TRBJ2-7; clone_size: few; v_call: TRBV7-2; d_call: .; cdr3_aa: CASSLTGYDEQYF; cdr3_nt: TGTGCCAGCAGCTTAACAGGGTACGACGAGCAGTACTTC
j_call: TRBJ2-3; clone_size: .; v_call: TRBV11-3; d_call: .; cdr3_aa: CASSLDRGDTQYF; cdr3_nt: TGTGCCAGCAGCTTAGATCGGGGAGATACGCAGTATTTT
j_call: TRBJ2-2; clone_size: medium-sized; v_call: TRBV10-2; d_call: TRBD1; cdr3_aa: CASRQGARGTGELFF; cdr3_nt: TGCGCCAGCAGACAGGGGGCGAGAGGGACCGGGGAGCTGTTTTTT
j_call: TRBJ2-7; clone_size: .; v_call: TRBV4-1; d_call: TRBD2; cdr3_aa: CASSPGLPSSYEQYF; cdr3_nt: TGCGCCAGCAGCCCGGGACTACCCAGCTCCTACGAGCAGTACTTC
j_call: TRBJ2-3; clone_size: .; v_call: TRBV11-3; d_call: .; cdr3_aa: CASSLGTVDTQYF; cdr3_nt: TGTGCCAGCAGCTTAGGGACAGTAGATACGCAGTATTTT
j_call: TRBJ2-1; clone_size: once; v_call: TRBV7-9; d_call: TRBD1; cdr3_aa: CASSLARGTGWNEQFF; cdr3_nt: TGTGCCAGCAGCTTAGCGAGGGGGACAGGGTGGAATGAGCAGTTCTTC
j_call: TRBJ2-2; clone_size: .; v_call: TRBV28; d_call: TRBD2; cdr3_aa: CASSFPWGLAGGNTGELFF; cdr3_nt: TGTGCCAGCAGTTTCCCGTGGGGACTAGCGGGGGGAAACACCGGGGAGCTGTTTTTT
j_call: TRBJ2-5; clone_size: .; v_call: TRBV5-1; d_call: .; cdr3_aa: CASSTGTGQETQYF; cdr3_nt: TGCGCCAGCAGCACTGGGACGGGCCAAGAGACCCAGTACTTC
j_call: TRBJ2-7; clone_size: .; v_call: TRBV28; d_call: .; cdr3_aa: CASSSGHPGQYF; cdr3_nt: TGTGCCAGCAGTTCAGGACACCCTGGGCAGTACTTC
j_call: TRBJ2-1; clone_size: .; v_call: TRBV5-1; d_call: .; cdr3_aa: CASRPQSSYNEQFF; cdr3_nt: TGCGCCAGCCGCCCCCAGAGCTCCTACAATGAGCAGTTCTTC
j_call: TRBJ2-5; clone_size: .; v_call: TRBV9; d_call: TRBD2; cdr3_aa: CASSVAKGTSGRTETQYF; cdr3_nt: TGTGCCAGCAGCGTAGCTAAGGGGACTAGCGGGAGAACAGAGACCCAGTACTTC
j_call: TRBJ1-2; clone_size: .; v_call: TRBV5-8; d_call: TRBD1; cdr3_aa: CASSLWAPTGIGYTF; cdr3_nt: TGTGCCAGCAGCTTGTGGGCACCGACAGGGATTGGCTACACCTTC
j_call: TRBJ1-5; clone_size: .; v_call: TRBV27; d_call: .; cdr3_aa: CASSNGQPGSNQPQHF; cdr3_nt: TGTGCCAGCAGTAACGGACAGCCCGGGAGCAATCAGCCCCAGCATTTT
j_call: TRBJ1-6; clone_size: .; v_call: TRBV4-3; d_call: .; cdr3_aa: CASSYLWGGKDSPLHF; cdr3_nt: TGCGCCAGCAGCTATCTGTGGGGGGGCAAAGATTCACCCCTCCACTTT
j_call: TRBJ2-2; clone_size: .; v_call: TRBV7-2; d_call: .; cdr3_aa: CASSVLPDGELFF; cdr3_nt: TGTGCCAGCAGCGTACTGCCAGACGGGGAGCTGTTTTTT
j_call: TRBJ2-7; clone_size: .; v_call: TRBV27; d_call: TRBD2; cdr3_aa: CASSKGAGFEQYF; cdr3_nt: TGTGCCAGCAGTAAAGGAGCGGGATTCGAGCAGTACTTC
j_call: TRBJ1-1; clone_size: .; v_call: TRBV10-1; d_call: .; cdr3_aa: CASSAGLWDTEAFF; cdr3_nt: TGCGCCAGCAGTGCGGGGCTTTGGGACACTGAAGCTTTCTTT
j_call: TRBJ1-1; clone_size: .; v_call: TRBV27; d_call: .; cdr3_aa: CASSFAGPSGPTKAFF; cdr3_nt: TGTGCCAGCAGTTTCGCAGGGCCCAGTGGGCCCACGAAAGCTTTCTTT
j_call: TRBJ1-1; clone_size: medium-sized; v_call: TRBV27; d_call: .; cdr3_aa: CASSLRVSTEAFF; cdr3_nt: TGTGCCAGCAGTTTAAGGGTAAGCACTGAAGCTTTCTTT
j_call: TRBJ2-3; clone_size: .; v_call: TRBV7-9; d_call: .; cdr3_aa: CASSLPFSEADTQYF; cdr3_nt: TGTGCCAGCAGCTTACCCTTCTCAGAGGCAGATACGCAGTATTTT
j_call: TRBJ2-3; clone_size: .; v_call: TRBV7-2; d_call: .; cdr3_aa: CASSLVGIGRGYTDTQYF; cdr3_nt: TGTGCCAGCAGCTTAGTGGGCATAGGACGGGGCTACACAGATACGCAGTATTTT
j_call: TRBJ1-5; clone_size: .; v_call: TRBV19; d_call: .; cdr3_aa: CASSIAIAGKSQHF; cdr3_nt: TGTGCCAGTAGTATCGCTATAGCAGGGAAAAGCCAGCATTTT
j_call: TRBJ1-3; clone_size: .; v_call: TRBV7-2; d_call: .; cdr3_aa: CASSIGRYSGNTIYF; cdr3_nt: TGTGCCAGCAGCATTGGACGGTACTCTGGAAACACCATATATTTT
j_call: TRBJ1-4; clone_size: .; v_call: TRBV19; d_call: TRBD1; cdr3_aa: CASSRDRDEKLFF; cdr3_nt: TGTGCCAGTAGTCGGGACAGGGATGAAAAACTGTTTTTT
j_call: TRBJ1-5; clone_size: few; v_call: TRBV18; d_call: TRBD1; cdr3_aa: CASSLDRGPNQPQHF; cdr3_nt: TGTGCCAGCTCGCTCGACAGGGGTCCAAATCAGCCCCAGCATTTT
j_call: TRBJ1-1; clone_size: .; v_call: TRBV29-1; d_call: .; cdr3_aa: CSVLRQTEAFF; cdr3_nt: TGCAGCGTTTTGAGGCAGACTGAAGCTTTCTTT
j_call: TRBJ1-1; clone_size: .; v_call: TRBV19; d_call: .; cdr3_aa: CASLPQGRMNTEAFF; cdr3_nt: TGTGCCAGCCTCCCTCAGGGCCGGATGAACACTGAAGCTTTCTTT
j_call: TRBJ2-5; clone_size: few; v_call: TRBV12-5; d_call: TRBD1; cdr3_aa: CASADRDRSETQYF; cdr3_nt: TGTGCTAGTGCCGATCGGGACAGATCAGAGACCCAGTACTTC
j_call: TRBJ2-5; clone_size: few; v_call: TRBV20-1; d_call: .; cdr3_aa: CSAKPQETQYF; cdr3_nt: TGCAGTGCTAAACCTCAAGAGACCCAGTACTTC
j_call: TRBJ2-2; clone_size: few; v_call: TRBV10-3; d_call: TRBD1; cdr3_aa: CAIRGQGANTGELFF; cdr3_nt: TGTGCCATCAGGGGACAGGGGGCGAACACCGGGGAGCTGTTTTTT
j_call: TRBJ1-2; clone_size: .; v_call: TRBV2; d_call: .; cdr3_aa: CASSEWSANGYTF; cdr3_nt: TGTGCCAGCAGTGAATGGTCAGCCAATGGCTACACCTTC
j_call: TRBJ1-2; clone_size: medium-sized; v_call: TRBV27; d_call: .; cdr3_aa: CASSLSNAGFYGYTF; cdr3_nt: TGTGCCAGCAGTTTAAGTAACGCAGGGTTCTATGGCTACACCTTC
j_call: TRBJ1-5; clone_size: few; v_call: TRBV5-1; d_call: .; cdr3_aa: CASSLTGYSNQPQHF; cdr3_nt: TGCGCCAGCAGCTTGACAGGTTATAGCAATCAGCCCCAGCATTTT
j_call: TRBJ2-7; clone_size: few; v_call: TRBV9; d_call: .; cdr3_aa: CASSPGPTYEQYF; cdr3_nt: TGTGCCAGCAGCCCCGGACCGACCTACGAGCAGTACTTC
j_call: TRBJ2-2; clone_size: .; v_call: TRBV5-5; d_call: TRBD1; cdr3_aa: CASSFDRATGELFF; cdr3_nt: TGTGCCAGCAGCTTCGACAGGGCGACCGGGGAGCTGTTTTTT
j_call: TRBJ2-5; clone_size: .; v_call: TRBV7-8; d_call: .; cdr3_aa: CASRPMLGPVHF; cdr3_nt: TGTGCCAGCAGGCCCATGCTGGGGCCGGTGCACTTC
j_call: TRBJ1-4; clone_size: .; v_call: TRBV6-6; d_call: .; cdr3_aa: CASSPLTTTNEKLFF; cdr3_nt: TGTGCCAGCAGTCCCCTCACCACAACTAATGAAAAACTGTTTTTT
j_call: TRBJ2-5; clone_size: once; v_call: TRBV20-1; d_call: .; cdr3_aa: CSASLGETQYF; cdr3_nt: TGCAGTGCTAGTCTGGGGGAGACCCAGTACTTC
j_call: TRBJ1-5; clone_size: once; v_call: TRBV10-3; d_call: TRBD1; cdr3_aa: CAISPPFRGSNQPQHF; cdr3_nt: TGTGCCATCAGTCCCCCATTCAGGGGGAGCAATCAGCCCCAGCATTTT
j_call: TRBJ2-1; clone_size: .; v_call: TRBV6-1; d_call: TRBD2; cdr3_aa: CASSDLAGAYNEQFF; cdr3_nt: TGTGCCAGCAGTGACCTAGCGGGAGCATACAATGAGCAGTTCTTC
j_call: TRBJ2-7; clone_size: few; v_call: TRBV7-6; d_call: .; cdr3_aa: CASSITAGYEQYF; cdr3_nt: TGTGCCAGCAGTATAACAGCGGGCTACGAGCAGTACTTC
j_call: TRBJ1-6; clone_size: medium-sized; v_call: TRBV19; d_call: .; cdr3_aa: CASNRGQPNSPLHF; cdr3_nt: TGTGCCAGTAATAGAGGACAACCTAATTCACCCCTCCACTTT
j_call: TRBJ1-1; clone_size: few; v_call: TRBV11-2; d_call: .; cdr3_aa: CASSYGQMNTEAFF; cdr3_nt: TGTGCCAGCAGCTACGGACAGATGAACACTGAAGCTTTCTTT
j_call: TRBJ2-7; clone_size: .; v_call: TRBV5-1; d_call: TRBD2; cdr3_aa: CASSTSRTSGFYEQYF; cdr3_nt: TGCGCCAGCAGCACCTCCCGGACTAGCGGATTCTACGAGCAGTACTTC
j_call: TRBJ2-3; clone_size: .; v_call: TRBV7-2; d_call: .; cdr3_aa: CASSLPGARDTQYF; cdr3_nt: TGTGCCAGCAGCTTACCTGGAGCTAGAGATACGCAGTATTTT
j_call: TRBJ1-1; clone_size: .; v_call: TRBV20-1; d_call: .; cdr3_aa: CSARPLSEAFF; cdr3_nt: TGCAGTGCCAGGCCATTAAGTGAAGCTTTCTTT
j_call: TRBJ2-1; clone_size: once; v_call: TRBV28; d_call: .; cdr3_aa: CATGTQEQFF; cdr3_nt: TGTGCCACCGGGACACAAGAGCAGTTCTTC